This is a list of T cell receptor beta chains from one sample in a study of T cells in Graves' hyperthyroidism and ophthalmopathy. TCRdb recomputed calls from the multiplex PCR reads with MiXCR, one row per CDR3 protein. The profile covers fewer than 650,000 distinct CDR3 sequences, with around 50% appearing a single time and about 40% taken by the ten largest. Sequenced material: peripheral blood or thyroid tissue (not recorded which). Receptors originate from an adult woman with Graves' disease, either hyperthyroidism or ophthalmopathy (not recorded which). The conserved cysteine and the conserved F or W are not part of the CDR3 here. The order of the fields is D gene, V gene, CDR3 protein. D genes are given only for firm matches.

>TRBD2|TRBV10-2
ASSRAGDGYEQY
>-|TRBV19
ASSISRDTYYEQY
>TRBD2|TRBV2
ASREGLAGVLREF
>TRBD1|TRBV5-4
ASSLRDRGNTIY
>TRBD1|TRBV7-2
ASIRDSSPPGTEAF
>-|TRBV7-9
ASSSRTTGVQY
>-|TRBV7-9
ASSFGAGSGGELF
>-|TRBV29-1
SVCRGRETQY
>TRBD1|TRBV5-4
ASSAGQRSYGYT
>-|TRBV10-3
AIYRGHNRDDEQY